This TCR beta chain was obtained from a study of blood T cell repertoires in COVID-19. Study details: Sites in the United States, Italy and Spain provided acute and convalescent COVID-19 samples. In each case, the material was cDNA or gDNA derived from T cells, B-cell-depleted T cells, or PBMCs.

The CDR3 is 15 amino acids. Germline-derived CDR1 and CDR2 are PRHDT and FYEKMQ (reference sequence). Trimming shortened V by 5 bases and J by 6 bases, and 16 bases separated the two germline ends. Authors' methods: Amplification from reference gene primers served as the basis for estimated nucleated cell counts. Some clones are missing from TCRdb's copy, which holds only in-frame ones; the method was immunoSEQ multiplex PCR. That table gives V, J and clone size, and the DNA gave D and trimming. Of 110,000 to 150,000 clones in the sample, around 80% were seen once. This receptor was taken from a man aged 80 or over with acute or convalescent COVID-19. Material for sequencing was peripheral blood. V is TRBV13 and J is TRBJ2-2; the D gene is possibly TRBD2 (5 bases). CDR3 nucleotides: TGTGCCAGCAGCCGAACCGACCGGGGAGCCGGGGAGCTGTTTTTT. It specifies CASSRTDRGAGELFF. Filled out from reference TRBV13 and TRBJ2-2, the complete variable domain reads AAGVIQSPRHLIKEKRETATLKCYPIPRHDTVYWYQQGPGQDPQFLISFYEKMQSDKGSIPDRFSAQQFSDYHSELNMSSLELGDSALYFCASSRTDRGAGELFFGEGSRLTVL.